Listed here are 30 T cell receptor beta chains from one sample, sequenced in a study of blood T cell repertoires in COVID-19. Produced via immunoSEQ multiplex PCR; TCRdb's table is partial and in-frame only. The table shows about 160,000 clones, with about 86% occurring only once. Source material: peripheral blood. These TCRs come from a woman in her 70s with COVID-19, enrolled during active disease.

The CDR3 DNA reads TGTGCCAGCAGGCCGCCGGGACAGGGGCTAGGCCAGTACTTC. It specifies CASRPPGQGLGQYF. This chain uses TRBV6-6 with TRBJ2-7; 10 bases fit TRBD1. The V and J ends lost 6 bases and 10 bases, in that order; junction bases with no gene match: 12. The CDR3 is 14 amino acids. Germline V gives CDR1 MNHNY, CDR2 SVGAGI (reference sequence).

The V and J genes are TRBV24-1 and TRBJ1-6, with D uncertain. The V gene's germline CDR1 is KGHDR and CDR2 SFDVKD. The CDR3 is made up of 14 amino acids. V lost 6 bases, J lost 7 bases, and 12 bases lay in between. The DNA for the CDR3 is TGTGCCACCAGTAACGGGGTTGGAAATTCACCCCTCCACTTT. Translation gives CATSNGVGNSPLHF.

V is TRBV14 and J is TRBJ1-2, with a weak D call TRBD1 (6 bases). Deletions cut 2 bases from V and 4 bases from J, with 8 bases between. The germline V gene has CDR1 SGHDN and CDR2 FVKESK. The CDR3 runs to 13 residues. Here the CDR3 DNA reads TGTGCCAGCAGCCAACGGGACACCTATGGCTACACCTTC. Its translation: CASSQRDTYGYTF.

J is TRBJ1-6 and V is TRBV2; TRBD1 aligns across 7 bases. Per the germline V gene, CDR1 is SNHLY and CDR2 is FYNNEI. The V gene end was trimmed by 7 bases and the J gene end by 7 bases; junction bases not matched to a gene: 13. The CDR3 is made up of 16 amino acids. In nucleotides, the CDR3 is TGTGCCAGCAAACGGCAGGGGGTTATTTTGAATTCACCCCTCCACTTT. Translated: CASKRQGVILNSPLHF.

This chain joins TRBV9 and TRBJ2-2, with 8 bases fitting TRBD1. The germline CDR1 and CDR2 sequences are SGDLS and YYNGEE. Trimming removed 3 bases from V and 7 bases from J; junction bases left unmatched: 8. The CDR3 totals 15 residues. The CDR3 loop reads CASSADRVNHGELFF. For the CDR3, the DNA is TGTGCCAGCAGCGCGGACAGGGTAAATCACGGGGAGCTGTTTTTT. Full variable domain (remainder filled in from reference TRBV9 and TRBJ2-2): DSGVTQTPKHLITATGQRVTLRCSPRSGDLSVYWYQQSLDQGLQFLIQYYNGEERAKGNILERFSAQQFPDLHSELNLSSLELGDSALYFCASSADRVNHGELFFGEGSRLTVL.

The gene calls are TRBV10-2 and TRBJ2-2; 10 positions match TRBD1. The CDR3 spans 12 residues. CDR1 and CDR2 (germline): WSHSY, SAAADI. V gave up 9 bases and J gave up 6 bases; unmatched junction bases: 1. In DNA form, the CDR3 reads TGCGCCAGTGGACAGGGGGCCGGGGAGCTGTTTTTT. Translating it yields CASGQGAGELFF.

The J gene is TRBJ1-6, the V gene TRBV7-8; D not resolved. Germline CDR1 reads SGHVS; CDR2 reads FQNEAQ. The CDR3 totals 17 residues. V was pared by 1 base and J by 0 bases, with 10 bases between. CDR3 region: CASSLGVGVSYNSPLHF. CDR3 nucleotides: TGTGCCAGCAGCTTAGGCGTAGGAGTCTCCTATAATTCACCCCTCCACTTT.

V is TRBV11-2 and J is TRBJ1-6; TRBD1 aligns across 8 bases. Germline CDR1 is SGHAT and CDR2 is FQNNGV. V shed 4 bases and J 8 bases; nucleotides not matched to a gene: 19. The CDR3 runs 19 residues. The DNA of the CDR3 is TGTGCCAGCAGCTCGGCACTCCGTAGGACAGGGCCAGAGGATTCACCCCTCCACTTT. Its translation: CASSSALRRTGPEDSPLHF. Together with reference TRBV11-2 and TRBJ1-6, the CDR3 gives the full variable domain: EAGVAQSPRYKIIEKRQSVAFWCNPISGHATLYWYQQILGQGPKLLIQFQNNGVVDDSQLPKDRFSAERLKGVDSTLKIQPAKLEDSAVYLCASSSALRRTGPEDSPLHFGNGTRLTVT.

The chain links TRBV5-1 to TRBJ2-1; 7 bases fit TRBD2. This CDR3 has 14 residues. V lost 4 bases to trimming and J lost 7 bases; unmatched junction nucleotides: 8. CDR1 SGHRS and CDR2 YFSETQ come from the germline V gene. The CDR3 DNA follows: TGCGCCAGCAGCGGGGTGACGGGAGGAAATGAGCAGTTCTTC. Amino acid sequence: CASSGVTGGNEQFF. Using reference TRBV5-1 and TRBJ2-1 for the parts outside the CDR3, the full variable domain is KAGVTQTPRYLIKTRGQQVTLSCSPISGHRSVSWYQQTPGQGLQFLFEYFSETQRNKGNFPGRFSGRQFSNSRSEMNVSTLELGDSALYLCASSGVTGGNEQFFGPGTRLTVL.

V usage is TRBV7-9 and J usage is TRBJ2-3, with D tentatively TRBD1 (6 bases). The length of the CDR3 is 15 residues. The germline V gene encodes CDR1 SEHNR and CDR2 FQNEAQ (reference sequence). Trimming cost V 1 base and J 3 bases, with 11 bases left between them. CDR3 region: CASSLVGAWTDTQYF. In nucleotides, the CDR3 is TGTGCCAGCAGCTTAGTGGGGGCTTGGACAGATACGCAGTATTTT.

This chain connects TRBV6-4 to TRBJ2-3; 8 bases match TRBD1. The CDR3 totals 15 residues. V dropped 2 bases and J dropped 4; count of bases not matched to a gene: 5. CDR1 is MRHNA, CDR2 SNTAGT, per germline. CDR3 nucleotides: TGTGCCAGCAGTGACCAAGGACAGGGCCCAGATACGCAGTATTTT. Amino acids: CASSDQGQGPDTQYF.

This chain joins TRBV10-1 and TRBJ2-1; perhaps TRBD2 as D (6 bases). CDR1 is WNHNN, CDR2 SYGVQD, per germline (reference sequence). The CDR3 runs to 13 residues. Trimming pared 4 bases from V and 4 bases from J, leaving 8 bases between. CDR3 region: CASSGREYNEQFF. DNA of the CDR3: TGCGCCAGCAGTGGGAGGGAATACAATGAGCAGTTCTTC.

This clone was seen a handful of times. The chain couples TRBV20-1 to TRBJ2-1; 12 nucleotides agree with TRBD2. The junction had 8 bases not matched to a gene; V was cut back by 3 bases and J by 8 bases. The germline V gene has CDR1 DFQATT and CDR2 SNEGSKA (reference sequence). This CDR3 has 15 residues. In DNA, the CDR3 is TGCAGTGCTAGTTCCGACTCTAGCGGGGGGGATGAGCAGTTCTTC. It is translated as CSASSDSSGGDEQFF.

V is TRBV12-3 or TRBV12-4 and J is TRBJ1-2; D ambiguous. The CDR3 contains 12 residues. V shed 7 bases and J shed 6 bases, with 12 bases lying between them. CDR3 in amino acids: CASKRGNNGYTF. The CDR3 nucleotides read TGTGCCAGCAAAAGAGGGAATAATGGCTACACCTTC.

The chain is built from TRBV5-1 and TRBJ2-3; D call uncertain. V was shortened by 0 bases and J by 2 bases, with 10 bases between the two germline ends. CDR1 and CDR2 from the germline V gene are SGHRS and YFSETQ. This CDR3 is built from 15 residues. CDR3 DNA: TGCGCCAGCAGCTTGGGTCGTGAGTACACAGATACGCAGTATTTT. Protein: CASSLGREYTDTQYF. Based on the CDR3 plus reference TRBV5-1 and TRBJ2-3, the full variable domain is KAGVTQTPRYLIKTRGQQVTLSCSPISGHRSVSWYQQTPGQGLQFLFEYFSETQRNKGNFPGRFSGRQFSNSRSEMNVSTLELGDSALYLCASSLGREYTDTQYFGPGTRLTVL.

The V gene is TRBV7-2, the J gene TRBJ1-5; 7 bases map to TRBD1. Germline V CDR1 and CDR2: SGHTA, FQGNSA. The V segment lost 2 bases and the J segment 5 bases; nucleotides outside the gene matches: 6. The CDR3 has 15 amino acids. The CDR3 is CASSLSDREDQPQHF. The CDR3 coding sequence is TGTGCCAGCAGCTTAAGCGACAGGGAAGATCAGCCCCAGCATTTT.

The chain is built from TRBV27 and TRBJ1-6, with D hard to call. This CDR3 is 16 amino acids long. Germline V CDR1 and CDR2: MNHEY, SMNVEV (reference sequence). Trimming removed 6 bases from V and 9 bases from J, with 21 bases in between. Here the CDR3 DNA reads TGTGCCAGCAGCCGGACTCCCGGAGGAGGGCGTTCACCCCTCCACTTT. Protein product: CASSRTPGGGRSPLHF.

J is TRBJ1-4 and V is TRBV10-3, with a tentative D call TRBD1 (6 bases). Trimming left V 2 bases short and J 3 bases short, with 7 bases between. The CDR3 has 14 residues. Germline lookup yields CDR1 ENHRY and CDR2 SYGVKD. The CDR3 DNA reads TGTGCCATCAGTGAGACAGGGTCTAATGAAAAACTGTTTTTT. Translated: CAISETGSNEKLFF.

The chain joins TRBV19 to TRBJ2-1, with 7 positions matching TRBD1. The J segment lost 1 base and the V segment lost 4 bases, leaving 4 bases of the junction unmatched. Germline V CDR1 and CDR2: LNHDA, SQIVND (reference sequence). The CDR3 is made up of 15 amino acids. CDR3 residues: CASSTGQKSYNEQFF. The CDR3 DNA is TGTGCCAGTAGTACGGGACAGAAGTCCTACAATGAGCAGTTCTTC.

The CDR3 reads CASSPETGGTYYGYTF. For the CDR3, the DNA is TGTGCCAGCAGTCCGGAGACAGGGGGGACCTACTATGGCTACACCTTC. V usage is TRBV28 and J usage is TRBJ1-2; TRBD1 agrees at 9 bases. Per the germline V gene, CDR1 is MDHEN and CDR2 is SYDVKM. The CDR3 loop spans 16 amino acids. J was trimmed by 3 bases and V by 5 bases; bases with no gene match: 10.

The chain has TRBV28 and TRBJ2-1; D perhaps matches TRBD1 (6 bases). V lost 5 bases and J 7 bases, leaving 12 bases between the germline ends. The CDR3 runs 13 residues. Germline CDR1 reads MDHEN; CDR2 reads SYDVKM. CDR3 DNA sequence: TGTGCCAGCAGTGGCCAAGGGGGTAATGAGCAGTTCTTC. Translation gives CASSGQGGNEQFF.

The rearrangement uses TRBV6-5 and TRBJ1-1; no firm D call. The CDR3 sequence is 15 residues long. Germline CDR1 reads MNHEY; CDR2 reads SVGAGI. V was pared by 0 bases and J by 6 bases, with 14 bases between. The CDR3 DNA is TGTGCCAGCAGTTACTCGCGAGTGTTTCTGTCTGAAGCTTTCTTT. Translation gives CASSYSRVFLSEAFF.

The chain joins TRBV5-4 to TRBJ2-5, with 7 nucleotides matching TRBD2. CDR3 length: 14 amino acids. V was clipped by 0 bases and J by 9 bases; unmatched bases: 8. Germline CDR1 is SGHNT and CDR2 is YYREEE (reference sequence). CDR3 loop: CASSLADGGSPQYF. The CDR3 DNA sequence: TGTGCCAGCAGCTTGGCCGACGGGGGGAGTCCCCAGTACTTC. The whole variable domain, remainder taken from reference TRBV5-4 and TRBJ2-5, is ETGVTQSPTHLIKTRGQQVTLRCSSQSGHNTVSWYQQALGQGPQFIFQYYREEENGRGNFPPRFSGLQFPNYSSELNVNALELDDSALYLCASSLADGGSPQYFGPGTRLLVL.

CDR3 bases: TGTGCCAGCAGTACCCGGACAGAAGCTAACTATGGCTACACCTTC. Protein sequence: CASSTRTEANYGYTF. The chain couples TRBV27 to TRBJ1-2, with D tentatively TRBD1 (6 bases). Germline V lookup: CDR1 MNHEY, CDR2 SMNVEV (reference sequence). Deletions cut 5 bases from V and 0 bases from J, with 13 bases between. There are 15 residues in the CDR3.

This clone turned up a few times. This rearrangement joins TRBV5-1 to TRBJ2-7, with unresolved D. Germline CDR1 and CDR2: SGHRS and YFSETQ. The CDR3 length is 14 residues. V was cut by 2 bases and J by 2 bases, with 11 bases left in between. CDR3 in amino acids: CASSFESRTYEQYF. In DNA form, the CDR3 reads TGCGCCAGCAGCTTTGAGTCGAGAACCTACGAGCAGTACTTC.

This clone has only one observation. The V call is TRBV6-5, the J call TRBJ2-7; the match to TRBD2 covers 7 bases. This CDR3 spans 16 amino acids. V was pared by 0 bases and J by 1 base, with 6 bases of the junction left unmatched. Germline CDR1 MNHEY, CDR2 SVGAGI. CDR3 sequence: CASSYSTGRASYEQYF. The CDR3 region has the DNA TGTGCCAGCAGTTACTCGACGGGGAGGGCGTCCTACGAGCAGTACTTC.

The chain joins TRBV25-1 to TRBJ2-2, with TRBD2 matching over 10 bases. Germline V CDR1 and CDR2: MGHDK, SYGVNS. The CDR3 contains 14 residues. V lost 6 bases, J lost 7 bases, and 5 bases stayed unmatched. The CDR3 nucleotides are TGTGCCAGCAGGCCTCTAGCGGGGGTCGGGGAGCTGTTTTTT. It specifies CASRPLAGVGELFF.

V gene TRBV6-5 combines with J gene TRBJ2-7, with 11 bases that match TRBD1. CDR3 length: 13 amino acids. The germline CDR1 and CDR2 sequences are MNHEY and SVGAGI. The trim removed 11 bases at V and 4 bases at J, leaving 7 bases unmatched. The CDR3 sequence: CAGGTGGGYEQYF. CDR3 DNA: TGTGCCGGGGGGACAGGGGGAGGATACGAGCAGTACTTC.

The chain links TRBV6-5 to TRBJ2-7; 7 positions match TRBD1. There are 12 residues in the CDR3. CDR1 is MNHEY and CDR2 is SVGAGI in the germline V gene. Trimming at V came to 6 bases and at J to 2 bases, leaving 1 base not matched to a gene. This CDR3 reads CASRDRTYEQYF. For the CDR3, the DNA is TGTGCCAGCAGGGACAGGACCTACGAGCAGTACTTC.

The chain joins TRBV11-3 to TRBJ2-2; maybe TRBD2 (7 bases). The V gene's germline CDR1 is SGHNT and CDR2 YENEEA. V was shortened by 5 bases and J by 6 bases, with 22 bases between the two germline ends. The CDR3 contains 17 residues. The CDR3 sequence is CASSPGGGGGRSGELFF. The CDR3 DNA sequence: TGTGCCAGCAGCCCCGGCGGTGGCGGGGGCCGCTCCGGGGAGCTGTTTTTT.